Listed below are T cell receptor beta chains from one sample, sequenced in a study of identical twins. TCRdb processed the 5' RACE reads anew with MiXCR; each CDR3 protein has one entry. The sample yields under 300,000 distinct CDR3 sequences, more than 13% seen once. The source material was memory (CD45RO+) T cells sorted from blood. Receptors were obtained from a young woman in good health. CDR3s include the opening cysteine and the closing phenylalanine or tryptophan. A D gene is named only where the DNA matches it firmly. Clone size, where shown, is once, few, many, or a class for clones that have expanded.

V	size	D	J	length	CDR3	DNA
TRBV6-5	few	-	TRBJ2-2	13	CASSYSRGRELFF	TGTGCCAGCAGTTACTCGAGGGGCCGGGAGCTGTTTTTT
TRBV3-1	-	TRBD1	TRBJ1-1	13	CASSQLRQGGAFF	TGTGCCAGCAGCCAATTACGACAGGGTGGCGCTTTCTTT
TRBV3-1	few	TRBD2	TRBJ2-7	14	CASSQSGLADEQYF	TGTGCCAGCAGCCAATCCGGACTAGCGGACGAGCAGTACTTC
TRBV5-6	few	-	TRBJ2-1	14	CASSPWARINEQFF	TGTGCCAGCAGCCCTTGGGCCAGAATTAATGAGCAGTTCTTC
TRBV20-1	many	-	TRBJ1-1	11	CSARPGTEAFF	TGCAGTGCTAGACCCGGCACTGAAGCTTTCTTT
TRBV7-2	-	TRBD2	TRBJ2-5	15	CASSSGLASAGTQYF	TGTGCCAGCAGCTCCGGACTAGCGTCCGCAGGGACCCAGTACTTC
TRBV5-1	few	-	TRBJ2-1	15	CASSLAALGVNEQFF	TGCGCCAGCAGCTTGGCGGCCCTAGGGGTGAATGAGCAGTTCTTC
TRBV7-2	few	-	TRBJ2-2	16	CASSFHPPSGGGELFF	TGTGCCAGCAGCTTCCACCCTCCATCTGGAGGAGGGGAGCTGTTTTTT
TRBV9	-	-	TRBJ2-7	13	CASSATTEYEQYF	TGTGCCAGCAGCGCGACAACAGAGTACGAGCAGTACTTC
TRBV5-1	-	TRBD2	TRBJ2-1	15	CASSSRGVSSGEQFF	TGCGCCAGCAGTTCGCGGGGGGTTTCTTCGGGTGAGCAGTTCTTC
TRBV11-3	-	-	TRBJ1-1	15	CASSPRVNTGTEAFF	TGTGCCAGCAGCCCCCGCGTGAACACGGGCACTGAAGCTTTCTTT
TRBV6-4	many	-	TRBJ2-1	13	CASSDKQHNEQFF	TGTGCCAGCAGTGACAAACAGCACAATGAGCAGTTCTTC
TRBV12-3/TRBV12-4	-	-	TRBJ2-7	14	CASSPSDGHNEQYF	TGTGCCAGCAGTCCCTCCGATGGGCATAACGAGCAGTACTTC
TRBV12-5	few	TRBD2	TRBJ2-2	17	CASGWGGLAGRPGELFF	TGTGCTAGTGGTTGGGGGGGACTAGCGGGACGTCCCGGGGAGCTGTTTTTT
TRBV27	-	-	TRBJ2-5	13	CASSLRLSETQYF	TGTGCCAGCAGTTTAAGGTTGTCGGAGACCCAGTACTTC
TRBV12-3/TRBV12-4	many	-	TRBJ2-4	13	CASSRQEGGIQYF	TGTGCCAGCAGCCGACAGGAGGGGGGCATTCAGTACTTC
TRBV7-7	-	TRBD2	TRBJ2-5	15	CASSLGGGVGETQYF	TGTGCCAGCAGCTTAGGTGGGGGGGTCGGAGAGACCCAGTACTTC
TRBV3-1	few	-	TRBJ1-4	16	CASSQNPTATNEKLFF	TGTGCCAGCAGCCAGAATCCGACAGCAACTAATGAAAAACTGTTTTTT
TRBV6-1	few	TRBD1	TRBJ1-6	16	CASRETGSSYNSPLHF	TGTGCCAGCAGAGAGACAGGGAGCTCCTATAATTCACCCCTCCACTTT
TRBV5-1	-	-	TRBJ1-6	16	CASSLLTGSLDSPLRF	TGCGCCAGCAGCTTGCTGACAGGTTCCCTCGATTCACCCCTCCGCTTT
TRBV15	-	-	TRBJ2-5	13	CATSPRYQETQYF	TGTGCCACCAGCCCCCGGTACCAAGAGACCCAGTACTTC
TRBV5-1	many	-	TRBJ1-1	13	CASQNGQNTEAFF	TGCGCCAGCCAAAACGGACAGAACACTGAAGCTTTCTTT
TRBV7-2	few	-	TRBJ1-6	14	CASSERRSNSPLHF	TGTGCCAGCAGCGAACGTAGATCCAATTCACCCCTCCACTTT
TRBV20-1	-	-	TRBJ2-1	15	CSARGGTSSYNEQFF	TGCAGTGCTAGAGGGGGCACGAGCTCCTACAATGAGCAGTTCTTC
TRBV11-2	many	TRBD1	TRBJ2-1	16	CASSPLIGTGGNEQFF	TGTGCCAGCAGCCCCCTTATAGGGACAGGAGGCAATGAGCAGTTCTTC
TRBV10-2	-	-	TRBJ2-7	13	CASSANWVYEQYF	TGCGCCAGCAGTGCGAATTGGGTTTACGAGCAGTACTTC
TRBV20-1	many	TRBD1	TRBJ2-2	15	CSAHPGTGRTGELFF	TGCAGTGCTCACCCCGGGACAGGGCGCACCGGGGAGCTGTTTTTT
TRBV30	many	TRBD1	TRBJ2-7	14	CAWSSRQGAYEQYF	TGTGCCTGGAGTTCGAGACAGGGGGCCTACGAGCAGTACTTC
TRBV12-3/TRBV12-4	-	TRBD1	TRBJ1-2	15	CASSLKGARGDGYTF	TGTGCCAGCAGTTTGAAAGGTGCCAGGGGGGATGGCTACACCTTC
TRBV6-6	-	-	TRBJ1-5	12	CASSYSKQPQHF	TGTGCCAGCAGTTACTCGAAACAGCCCCAGCATTTT
TRBV3-1	few	TRBD1	TRBJ1-1	14	CASSQPAGGTEAFF	TGTGCCAGCAGCCAACCGGCAGGGGGGACTGAAGCTTTCTTT
TRBV4-3	few	-	TRBJ2-5	15	CASSQIRGVQETQYF	TGCGCCAGCAGCCAGATCAGGGGAGTCCAAGAGACCCAGTACTTC
TRBV20-1	-	-	TRBJ1-5	14	CSARAGSGNQPQHF	TGCAGTGCTAGGGCGGGAAGCGGCAATCAGCCCCAGCATTTT
TRBV5-1	-	TRBD1	TRBJ2-5	16	CASSFGDRKYQETQYF	TGCGCCAGCAGCTTCGGGGACAGAAAGTACCAAGAGACCCAGTACTTC
TRBV4-1	-	-	TRBJ1-2	13	CASSQDGRVSYTF	TGCGCCAGCAGCCAAGACGGGAGGGTGAGCTACACCTTC
TRBV4-3	-	TRBD1	TRBJ2-7	15	CASSQPGTGAYEQYF	TGCGCCAGCAGCCAGCCCGGGACAGGGGCCTACGAGCAGTACTTC
TRBV20-1	-	-	TRBJ2-7	11	CSARGGGEQYF	TGCAGTGCTAGGGGGGGCGGCGAGCAGTACTTC
TRBV7-9	-	-	TRBJ1-2	11	CASLEGKGYTF	TGTGCCAGCTTAGAAGGGAAGGGCTACACCTTC
TRBV7-9	-	-	TRBJ1-6	16	CASSTSQQGGNSPLHF	TGTGCCAGCAGCACCAGTCAACAGGGAGGGAATTCACCCCTCCACTTT
TRBV27	few	TRBD1	TRBJ2-7	15	CASSHARDRPYEQYF	TGTGCCAGCAGCCACGCCCGGGACAGGCCCTACGAGCAGTACTTC
TRBV6-1	few	-	TRBJ2-3	13	CASSRGYTDTQYF	TGTGCCAGCAGCCGTGGGTACACAGATACGCAGTATTTT
TRBV5-5	few	TRBD1	TRBJ2-1	17	CASGVGLRTGRINEQFF	TGTGCCAGCGGAGTGGGCCTAAGGACAGGTCGAATCAATGAGCAGTTCTTC
TRBV9	-	-	TRBJ2-5	13	CASSPRVQETQYF	TGTGCCAGCAGCCCCCGGGTCCAAGAGACCCAGTACTTC
TRBV7-9	-	TRBD1	TRBJ2-7	13	CASSFRGGLEQYF	TGTGCCAGCAGCTTTAGAGGGGGCCTCGAGCAGTACTTC
TRBV7-9	-	-	TRBJ2-7	13	CASREGLSYEQYF	TGTGCCAGCAGGGAGGGCCTCTCCTACGAGCAGTACTTC